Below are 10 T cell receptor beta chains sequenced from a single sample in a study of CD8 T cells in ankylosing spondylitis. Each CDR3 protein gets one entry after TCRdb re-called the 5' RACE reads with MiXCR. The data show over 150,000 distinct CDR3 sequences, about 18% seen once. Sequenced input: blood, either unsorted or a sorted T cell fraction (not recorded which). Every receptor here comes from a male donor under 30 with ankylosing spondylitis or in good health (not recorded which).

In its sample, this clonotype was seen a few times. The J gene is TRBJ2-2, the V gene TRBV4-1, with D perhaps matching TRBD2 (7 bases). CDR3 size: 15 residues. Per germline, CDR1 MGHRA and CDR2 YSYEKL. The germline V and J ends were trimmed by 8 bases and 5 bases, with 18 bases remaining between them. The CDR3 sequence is CASGGGAGWTGELFF. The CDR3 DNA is TGCGCCAGCGGTGGGGGGGCAGGGTGGACCGGGGAGCTGTTTTTT.

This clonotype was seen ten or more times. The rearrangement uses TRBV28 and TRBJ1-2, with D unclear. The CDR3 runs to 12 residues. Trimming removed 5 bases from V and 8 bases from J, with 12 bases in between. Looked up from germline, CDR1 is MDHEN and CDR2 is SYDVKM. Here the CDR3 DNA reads TGTGCCAGCAGTCCTCTGGTGGGGGGCTACACCTTC. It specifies CASSPLVGGYTF.

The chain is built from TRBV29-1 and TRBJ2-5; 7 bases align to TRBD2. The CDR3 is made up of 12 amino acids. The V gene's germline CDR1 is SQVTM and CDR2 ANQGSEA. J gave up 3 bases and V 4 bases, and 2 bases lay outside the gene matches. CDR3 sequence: CSVGEGEETQYF. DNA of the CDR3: TGCAGCGTTGGGGAGGGCGAAGAGACCCAGTACTTC.

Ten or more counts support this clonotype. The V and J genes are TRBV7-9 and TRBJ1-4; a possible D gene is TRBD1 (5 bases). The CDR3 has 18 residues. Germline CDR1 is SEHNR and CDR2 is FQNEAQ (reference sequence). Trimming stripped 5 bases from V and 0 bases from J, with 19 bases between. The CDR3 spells CASSPPPGSSATNEKLFF. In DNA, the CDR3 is TGTGCCAGCAGCCCCCCCCCAGGGAGTTCGGCAACTAATGAAAAACTGTTTTTT.

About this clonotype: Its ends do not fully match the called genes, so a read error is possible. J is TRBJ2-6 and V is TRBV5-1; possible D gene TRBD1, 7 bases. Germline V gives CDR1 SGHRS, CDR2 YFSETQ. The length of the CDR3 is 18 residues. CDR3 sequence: CASSLGRQGLGGANVQTF. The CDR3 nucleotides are TGCGCCAGCAGCTTGGGGAGACAGGGCCTAGGCGGGGCCAACGTCCAGACTTTC.

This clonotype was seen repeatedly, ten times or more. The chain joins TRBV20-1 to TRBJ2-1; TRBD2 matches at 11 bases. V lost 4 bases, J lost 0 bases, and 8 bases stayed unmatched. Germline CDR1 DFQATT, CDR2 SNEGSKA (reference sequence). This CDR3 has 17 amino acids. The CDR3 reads CSAKGTSGISSYNEQFF. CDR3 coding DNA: TGCAGTGCTAAGGGGACTAGCGGAATTAGCTCCTACAATGAGCAGTTCTTC.

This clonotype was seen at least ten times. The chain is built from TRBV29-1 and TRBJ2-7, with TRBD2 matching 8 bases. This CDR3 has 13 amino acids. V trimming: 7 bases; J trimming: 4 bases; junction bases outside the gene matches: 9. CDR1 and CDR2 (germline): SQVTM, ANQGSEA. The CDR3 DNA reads TGCAGCGCCGGGGGGGTCGAGGGGTACGAGCAGTACTTC. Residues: CSAGGVEGYEQYF.

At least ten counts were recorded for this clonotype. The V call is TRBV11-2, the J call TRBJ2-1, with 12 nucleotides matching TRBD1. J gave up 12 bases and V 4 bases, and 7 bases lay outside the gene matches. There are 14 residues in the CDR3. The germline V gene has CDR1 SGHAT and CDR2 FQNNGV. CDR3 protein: CASSSGTGGRMQFF. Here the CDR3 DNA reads TGTGCCAGCAGCTCCGGGACAGGGGGCAGGATGCAGTTCTTC.

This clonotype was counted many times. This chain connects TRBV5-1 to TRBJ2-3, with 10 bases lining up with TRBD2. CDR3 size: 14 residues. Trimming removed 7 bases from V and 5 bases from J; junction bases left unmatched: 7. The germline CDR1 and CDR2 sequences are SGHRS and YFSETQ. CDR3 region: CASSLAGVKDTQYF. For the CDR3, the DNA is TGCGCCAGCTCTCTAGCGGGAGTTAAAGATACGCAGTATTTT.

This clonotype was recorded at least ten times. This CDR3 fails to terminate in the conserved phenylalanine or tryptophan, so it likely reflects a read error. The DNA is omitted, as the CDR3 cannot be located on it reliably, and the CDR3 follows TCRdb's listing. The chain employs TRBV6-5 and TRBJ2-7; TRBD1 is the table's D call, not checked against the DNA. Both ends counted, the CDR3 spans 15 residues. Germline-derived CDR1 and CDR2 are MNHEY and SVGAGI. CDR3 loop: CASSYRPRERGTGNS.